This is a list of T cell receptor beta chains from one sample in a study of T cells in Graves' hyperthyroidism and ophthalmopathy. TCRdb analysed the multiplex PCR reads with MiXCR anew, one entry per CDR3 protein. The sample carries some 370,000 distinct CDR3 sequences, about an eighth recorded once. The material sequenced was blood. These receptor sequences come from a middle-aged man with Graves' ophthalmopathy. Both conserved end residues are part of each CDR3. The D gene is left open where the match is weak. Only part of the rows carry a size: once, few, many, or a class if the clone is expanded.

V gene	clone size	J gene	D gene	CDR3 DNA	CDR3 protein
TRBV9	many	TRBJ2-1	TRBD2	TGTGCCAGCAGCGTACTAGCGGGAGACGGAGATGAGCAGTTCTTC	CASSVLAGDGDEQFF
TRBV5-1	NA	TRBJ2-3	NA	TGCGCCAGCAGCTTGATGATCACGGAAGGTTCAGATACGCAGTATTTT	CASSLMITEGSDTQYF
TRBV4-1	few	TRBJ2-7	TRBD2	TGCGCCAGCAGACCTAGTCTAGCGGGGGTATACGAGCAGTACTTC	CASRPSLAGVYEQYF
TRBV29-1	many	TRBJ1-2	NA	TGCAGCGTTGAAGATCCGCTAGGGGTTAACTATGGCTACACCTTC	CSVEDPLGVNYGYTF
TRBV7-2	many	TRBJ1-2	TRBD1	TGTGCCAGCAGCTTAGCGACAGGGGCCTATGGCTACACCTTC	CASSLATGAYGYTF
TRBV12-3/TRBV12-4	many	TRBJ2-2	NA	TGTGCCAGCAGCAGGACTACTACCGGGGAGCTGTTTTTT	CASSRTTTGELFF
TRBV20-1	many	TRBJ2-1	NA	TGCAGTGCTAATAGAGGGGGGGCCGAGAATGAGCAGTTCTTC	CSANRGGAENEQFF
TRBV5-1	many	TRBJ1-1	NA	TGCGCCAGCAGCTCCTCGTACAGGATGAACACTGAAGCTTTCTTT	CASSSSYRMNTEAFF
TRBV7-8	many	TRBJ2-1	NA	TGTGCCAGCAGCTCCCCCCGGGCCCCTGGCTATGAGCAGTTCTTC	CASSSPRAPGYEQFF
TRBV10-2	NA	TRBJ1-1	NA	TGCGCCACCGGATCTGGGAACACTGAAGCTTTCTTT	CATGSGNTEAFF
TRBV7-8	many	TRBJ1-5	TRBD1	TGTGCCAGCAATCCCACAGGGGGCACTCAGCCCCAGCATTTT	CASNPTGGTQPQHF
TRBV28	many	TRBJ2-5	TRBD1	TGTGCCAGCAGAACTGGCAAAAACAGGGGGGCCCAGTACTTC	CASRTGKNRGAQYF
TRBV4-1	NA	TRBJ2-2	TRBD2	TGCGCCAGCAGCCAAGGGCTACGCGGGAGGCTCTCCCCGAAACCCGGGGAGCTGTTTTTT	CASSQGLRGRLSPKPGELFF
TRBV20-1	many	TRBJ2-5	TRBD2	TGCAGTGCTAGTCGCGGGACTAGCGGGAAAGAGACCCAGTACTTC	CSASRGTSGKETQYF
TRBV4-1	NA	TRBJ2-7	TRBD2	TGCGCCAGCAGCCCCGGACTAGTACCGCACGAGCAGTACTTC	CASSPGLVPHEQYF
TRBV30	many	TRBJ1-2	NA	TGTGCCTGCCCGCGGGTAGGTGGCTACACCTTC	CACPRVGGYTF
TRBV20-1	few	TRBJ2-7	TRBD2	TGCAGTGCTAGAGATTTAGGCGGGAGGGGCGAGCAGTACTTC	CSARDLGGRGEQYF
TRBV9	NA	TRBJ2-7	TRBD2	TGTGCCAGCAGCGTAGGGCTAGCGGGTTACTACGAGCAGTACTTC	CASSVGLAGYYEQYF
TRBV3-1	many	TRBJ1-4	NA	TGTGCCAGCAGCCAATCAGGGGCCCCGGGAACTAATGAAAAACTGTTTTTT	CASSQSGAPGTNEKLFF
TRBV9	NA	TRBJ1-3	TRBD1	TGTGCCAGCAGCGAAACTCTAACAGGGGACCTCTCTGGAAACACCATATATTTT	CASSETLTGDLSGNTIYF
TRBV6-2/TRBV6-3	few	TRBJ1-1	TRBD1	TGTGCCAGCAGTTGGGGACAGGGGGCTGAAGCTTTCTTT	CASSWGQGAEAFF
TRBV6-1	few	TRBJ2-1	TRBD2	TGTGCCAGCGTAAACCCTTTGGGGGGAGGGCCGTGGGATGAGCAGTTCTTC	CASVNPLGGGPWDEQFF
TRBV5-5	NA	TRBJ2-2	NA	TGTGCCAGCAGCTCATGGGGCGGCCCGAACACCGGGGAGCTGTTTTTT	CASSSWGGPNTGELFF
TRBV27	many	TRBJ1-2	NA	TGTGCCAGCACCCCCGGTGCAGGGATTGGCTATGGCTACACCTTC	CASTPGAGIGYGYTF
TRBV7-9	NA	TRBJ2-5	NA	TGTGCCAGCAGCTTACTATTCCGGGGGCGGGAGACCCAGTACTTC	CASSLLFRGRETQYF
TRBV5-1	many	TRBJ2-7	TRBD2	TGCGCCAGCAGCTTGGATACTAGCGGGATAGACGAGCAGTACTTC	CASSLDTSGIDEQYF
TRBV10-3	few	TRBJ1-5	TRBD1	TGTGCCATCAGGCCTGACAGGGGAGAGGGGCAGCCCCAGCATTTT	CAIRPDRGEGQPQHF
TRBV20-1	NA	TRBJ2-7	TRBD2	TGCAGTGCGGAGGAGGGGACTAGCGCCTCCTACGAGCAGTACTTC	CSAEEGTSASYEQYF
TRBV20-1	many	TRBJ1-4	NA	TGCAGTGCCCAGGGGCAGATTAATGAAAAACTGTTTTTT	CSAQGQINEKLFF